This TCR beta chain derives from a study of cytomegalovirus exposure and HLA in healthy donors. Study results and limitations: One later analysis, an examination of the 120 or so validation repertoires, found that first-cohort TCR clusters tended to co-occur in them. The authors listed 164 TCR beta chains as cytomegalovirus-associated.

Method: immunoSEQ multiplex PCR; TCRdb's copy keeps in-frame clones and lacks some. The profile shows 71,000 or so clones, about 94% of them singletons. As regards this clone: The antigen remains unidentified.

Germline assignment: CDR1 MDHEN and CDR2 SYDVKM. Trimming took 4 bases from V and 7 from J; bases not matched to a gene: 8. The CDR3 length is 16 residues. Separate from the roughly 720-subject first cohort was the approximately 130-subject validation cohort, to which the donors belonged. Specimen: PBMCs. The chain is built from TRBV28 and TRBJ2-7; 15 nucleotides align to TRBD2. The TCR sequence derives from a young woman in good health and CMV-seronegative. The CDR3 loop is CASSSPGLAGGREQYF. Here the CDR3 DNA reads TGTGCCAGCAGTTCCCCCGGACTAGCGGGAGGGCGGGAGCAGTACTTC. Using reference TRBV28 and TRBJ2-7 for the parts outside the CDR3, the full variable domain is DVKVTQSSRYLVKRTGEKVFLECVQDMDHENMFWYRQDPGLGLRLIYFSYDVKMKEKGDIPEGYSVSREKKERFSLILESASTNQTSMYLCASSSPGLAGGREQYFGPGTRLTVT.